This entry lists 27 T cell receptor beta chains sequenced from one sample in a study of T cell responses to AZD1222 COVID-19 vaccine. The repertoire was sequenced with immunoSEQ multiplex PCR; TCRdb's copy has only in-frame clones and lacks some. The data hold some 120,000 clones, with about 86% observed a single time. Sequenced material: peripheral blood, taken on day 0 of AZD1222 vaccination. Receptor source: an adult in good health.

The rearrangement links TRBV7-8 to TRBJ2-3; possibly TRBD1 for D (7 bases). Trimming took off 7 bases at V and 6 bases at J, with 17 bases between the two ends. CDR1 and CDR2 from the germline V gene are SGHVS and FQNEAQ. The CDR3 spans 14 residues. The CDR3 region has the DNA TGTGCCAGCATGCTGGCAGGGGGGAGGGATACGCAGTATTTT. As protein: CASMLAGGRDTQYF. The full variable domain, its missing parts supplied by reference TRBV7-8 and TRBJ2-3, is GAGVSQSPRYKVAKRGQDVALRCDPISGHVSLFWYQQALGQGPEFLTYFQNEAQLDKSGLPSDRFFAERPEGSVSTLKIQRTQQEDSAVYLCASMLAGGRDTQYFGPGTRLTVL.

CDR3 in amino acids: CASSIQRNEKLFF. DNA for the CDR3: TGTGCCAGTAGTATTCAGCGTAATGAAAAACTGTTTTTT. The chain combines TRBV19 with TRBJ1-4; no clear D. This CDR3 region has 13 residues. With 3 bases removed from V and 4 bases from J, the gap between germline ends came to 6 bases. The germline gives CDR1 LNHDA, CDR2 SQIVND (reference sequence).

The gene calls are TRBV30 and TRBJ1-6; a possible D gene is TRBD1 (5 bases). Trimming removed 2 bases from V and 6 bases from J, with 11 bases in between. Germline-derived CDR1 and CDR2 are GTSNPN and SVGIG (reference sequence). This CDR3 is 14 amino acids long. The CDR3 DNA follows: TGTGCCTGGAGTAGACAGATGGGTAATTCACCCCTCCACTTT. It translates to CAWSRQMGNSPLHF.

The chain carries TRBV4-3 and TRBJ2-1; TRBD1 matches at 11 bases. CDR1 and CDR2 from the germline V gene are LGHNA and YSLEER. Trimming removed 6 bases from V and 7 bases from J; junction bases left unmatched: 8. The CDR3 has 15 residues. The CDR3 coding sequence is TGCGCCAGCAGTCGGGGCGGGACAGGGGGTAATGAGCAGTTCTTC. Encoded protein: CASSRGGTGGNEQFF.

This clone was counted a few times. This chain connects TRBV6-5 to TRBJ1-4; D is possibly TRBD1 (6 bases). V was trimmed by 5 bases and J by 5 bases, leaving 15 bases between them. The CDR3 has 15 residues. Germline lookup yields CDR1 MNHEY and CDR2 SVGAGI. The CDR3 loop reads CASSTLQGLNEKLFF. CDR3 bases: TGTGCCAGCAGTACCCTACAGGGCCTGAATGAAAAACTGTTTTTT.

J is TRBJ1-5 and V is TRBV7-8, with D unresolved. The CDR3 totals 15 residues. Germline CDR1 is SGHVS and CDR2 is FQNEAQ. Trimming took 0 bases from V and 7 from J, leaving 13 bases between them. CDR3 sequence reads: CASSLAAAVGQPQHF. The CDR3 coding sequence is TGTGCCAGCAGCTTAGCGGCCGCAGTCGGGCAGCCCCAGCATTTT.

The genes are TRBV7-3 and TRBJ2-1, with 7 nucleotides matching TRBD1. Trimming cost V 3 bases and J 6 bases; bases outside gene matches: 8. The germline V gene has CDR1 SGHTA and CDR2 FQGTGA. This CDR3 is 15 amino acids long. CDR3: CASSFDRVRGNEQFF. The CDR3 DNA is TGTGCCAGCAGCTTCGACAGGGTGAGGGGCAATGAGCAGTTCTTC.

V gene TRBV12-3 or TRBV12-4 combines with J gene TRBJ2-3; D is uncertain. V was cut by 3 bases and J by 2 bases, with 6 bases left in between. The CDR3 is 13 amino acids. CDR3 DNA sequence: TGTGCCAGCAGTTTCGCGGTCACAGATACGCAGTATTTT. It specifies CASSFAVTDTQYF.

The genes are TRBV18 and TRBJ2-7, with TRBD1 matching over 7 bases. This CDR3 has 15 amino acids. Germline CDR1 is KGHSH and CDR2 is LQKENI. Unmatched junction bases numbered 8, after V lost 6 bases and J lost 0 bases. The CDR3 region is CASSPGQGVSYEQYF. CDR3 nucleotides: TGTGCCAGCTCCCCGGGGCAGGGGGTCTCCTACGAGCAGTACTTC.

The V gene is TRBV2, the J gene TRBJ1-1, with D possibly matching TRBD1 (5 bases). Trimming took off 3 bases at V and 1 base at J, with 9 bases between the two ends. CDR1 and CDR2 from the germline V gene are SNHLY and FYNNEI. This CDR3 comprises 14 residues. In DNA form, the CDR3 reads TGTGCCAGCAGTGATGACAGCTGGAACACTGAAGCTTTCTTT. This gives the protein CASSDDSWNTEAFF.

The chain joins TRBV9 to TRBJ2-1; D tentatively fits TRBD1 or TRBD2 (5 bases each). CDR1 SGDLS and CDR2 YYNGEE come from the germline V gene. This CDR3 spans 15 amino acids. V shed 3 bases and J shed 7 bases, with 17 bases lying between them. CDR3 in amino acids: CASSAKGTSGNEQFF. CDR3 coding DNA: TGTGCCAGCAGCGCAAAGGGGACCTCGGGGAATGAGCAGTTCTTC. Together with reference TRBV9 and TRBJ2-1, the CDR3 gives the full variable domain: DSGVTQTPKHLITATGQRVTLRCSPRSGDLSVYWYQQSLDQGLQFLIQYYNGEERAKGNILERFSAQQFPDLHSELNLSSLELGDSALYFCASSAKGTSGNEQFFGPGTRLTVL.

The chain employs TRBV13 and TRBJ2-2, with 9 bases fitting TRBD2. The CDR3 consists of 20 residues. The V gene's germline CDR1 is PRHDT and CDR2 FYEKMQ (reference sequence). The junction had 17 bases not matched to a gene; V was cut back by 2 bases and J by 4 bases. CDR3: CASSLIGPFEAGGLTGELFF. As DNA, the CDR3 is TGTGCCAGCAGCTTAATTGGGCCCTTTGAAGCGGGAGGCCTCACCGGGGAGCTGTTTTTT.

The chain recombines TRBV6-1 with TRBJ1-1; unclear D gene. The CDR3 is 14 residues long. Trimming cost V 1 base and J 1 base, with 7 bases left between them. CDR1 and CDR2 (germline): MNHNS, SASEGT. DNA for the CDR3: TGTGCCAGCAGTGAAGGTGTTTGGAACACTGAAGCTTTCTTT. Translating gives CASSEGVWNTEAFF.

With respect to this clone: Other DNA variants within this sample encode the same CDR3. The rearrangement joins TRBV2 to TRBJ2-3; D is uncertain. Trimming cost V 3 bases and J 2 bases, with 0 bases left between them. This CDR3 contains 11 residues. From germline, CDR1 is SNHLY and CDR2 FYNNEI. CDR3 amino acids: CASSDTDTQYF. In nucleotides, the CDR3 is TGTGCCAGCAGTGACACAGATACGCAGTATTTT.

By its share, this clone is medium-sized. The DNA of the CDR3 is TGTGCCTGGAGTGTAGACAGGGAAGGAACTGAAGCTTTCTTT. Translation gives CAWSVDREGTEAFF. The chain employs TRBV30 and TRBJ1-1; 7 nucleotides agree with TRBD1. The ends lost 0 bases at V and 5 bases at J; junction bases unmatched: 6. The germline V gene encodes CDR1 GTSNPN and CDR2 SVGIG (reference sequence). The CDR3 is 14 residues long. The full variable domain, in which reference TRBV30 and TRBJ1-1 provide the parts outside the CDR3, is SQTIHQWPATLVQPVGSPLSLECTVEGTSNPNLYWYRQAAGRGLQLLFYSVGIGQISSEVPQNLSASRPQDRQFILSSKKLLLSDSGFYLCAWSVDREGTEAFFGQGTRLTVV.

The chain recombines TRBV5-1 with TRBJ2-5; D may be TRBD2 (5 bases). V lost 0 bases and J lost 2, with 11 bases in between. CDR3 length: 15 residues. Germline-derived CDR1 and CDR2 are SGHRS and YFSETQ. The CDR3 bases are TGCGCCAGCAGCTTGGCGAGGGTTGGGCAAGAGACCCAGTACTTC. Encoded protein: CASSLARVGQETQYF.

The DNA of the CDR3 is TGCGCCAGCAGCCAAGATCCAGGGGGCGGCGAGCAGTACTTC. This gives the protein CASSQDPGGGEQYF. The J gene is TRBJ2-7, the V gene TRBV4-1; 8 bases agree with TRBD1. CDR1 MGHRA and CDR2 YSYEKL come from the germline V gene. V trimming: 0 bases; J trimming: 6 bases; junction bases outside the gene matches: 4. The CDR3 contains 14 residues.

The rearrangement links TRBV5-8 to TRBJ2-7; 8 bases line up with TRBD1. Germline CDR1 reads SGHTS; CDR2 reads YDEGEE. With V trimmed by 4 bases and J by 5 bases, 11 bases remained unmatched. This CDR3 has 15 amino acids. CDR3: CASSRALQGGNEQYF. In nucleotides, the CDR3 is TGTGCCAGCAGCCGCGCCTTACAGGGGGGAAACGAGCAGTACTTC.

This chain joins TRBV30 and TRBJ1-2; 8 bases fit TRBD1. Trimming removed 0 bases from V and 5 bases from J; junction bases left unmatched: 8. The CDR3 is made up of 15 amino acids. Germline V gene lookup returns CDR1 GTSNPN and CDR2 SVGIG (reference sequence). The CDR3 sequence is CAWSVLGTGPYGYTF. CDR3 DNA sequence: TGTGCCTGGAGTGTACTAGGGACAGGCCCTTATGGCTACACCTTC.

The chain joins TRBV19 to TRBJ1-6; D may be TRBD1 (5 bases). The CDR3 is made up of 14 amino acids. Germline lookup yields CDR1 LNHDA and CDR2 SQIVND (reference sequence). The ends were cut back, 3 bases at V and 7 bases at J, with 10 bases in the middle. The CDR3 region is CASSIRGANSPLHF. In DNA, the CDR3 is TGTGCCAGTAGTATCCGAGGGGCGAATTCACCCCTCCACTTT.

This chain links TRBV10-3 with TRBJ2-1; the match to TRBD2 covers 8 bases. V shed 6 bases and J 8 bases; nucleotides not matched to a gene: 9. The CDR3 length is 14 residues. Germline CDR1 is ENHRY and CDR2 is SYGVKD. CDR3 DNA sequence: TGTGCCATCAGACGAGGGACTAGGGCTGATGAGCAGTTCTTC. This gives the protein CAIRRGTRADEQFF.

The chain is built from TRBV27 and TRBJ2-1; TRBD2 aligns across 9 bases. The CDR3 runs to 15 residues. Germline loops: CDR1 MNHEY, CDR2 SMNVEV (reference sequence). Losses at the gene ends were 6 bases for V and 9 bases for J; bases not matched to a gene: 12. The CDR3 is CASSITGTSWGEQFF. The CDR3 DNA follows: TGTGCCAGCAGCATAACCGGGACTAGCTGGGGTGAGCAGTTCTTC.

V is TRBV18 and J is TRBJ1-2; D not certain. The ends were cut back, 6 bases at V and 0 bases at J, with 23 bases in the middle. Germline CDR1 and CDR2: KGHSH and LQKENI. CDR3 length: 18 residues. The CDR3 DNA reads TGTGCCAGCTCCCTGTCTCCTGGGTCGGCCGGGGCTAACTATGGCTACACCTTC. It yields the protein CASSLSPGSAGANYGYTF.

This chain joins TRBV12-3 or TRBV12-4 and TRBJ1-5; the D is unclear. V dropped 2 bases and J dropped 4 bases, with 0 bases sitting between them. This CDR3 spans 11 amino acids. The CDR3, as DNA: TGTGCCAGCAGTTTAAATCAGCCCCAGCATTTT. Translating gives CASSLNQPQHF.

Only a few counts were recorded for this clone. This chain joins TRBV6-5 and TRBJ2-7; D is ambiguous. Per the germline V gene, CDR1 is MNHEY and CDR2 is SVGAGI. This CDR3 comprises 13 residues. V lost 10 bases and J 1 base, leaving 14 bases between the germline ends. The CDR3 region has the DNA TGTGCCATCTTACCCCCCGCTTCCTACGAGCAGTACTTC. It codes for CAILPPASYEQYF.

The chain recombines TRBV2 with TRBJ2-2, with unresolved D. The CDR3 totals 13 residues. Between the trimmed V and J ends, which lost 5 bases and 0 bases, there was a span of 4 bases. Germline-derived CDR1 and CDR2 are SNHLY and FYNNEI. Here the CDR3 DNA reads TGTGCCAGCAGTCCCTCGAACACCGGGGAGCTGTTTTTT. Protein product: CASSPSNTGELFF.

This chain links TRBV6-5 with TRBJ1-2, with TRBD1 matching over 7 bases. CDR1 and CDR2 (germline): MNHEY, SVGAGI. This CDR3 spans 16 amino acids. V was clipped by 3 bases and J by 4 bases; unmatched bases: 11. The CDR3 protein is CASSYSHRGPGYGYTF. CDR3 nucleotides: TGTGCCAGCAGTTATTCGCACAGGGGTCCCGGCTATGGCTACACCTTC.